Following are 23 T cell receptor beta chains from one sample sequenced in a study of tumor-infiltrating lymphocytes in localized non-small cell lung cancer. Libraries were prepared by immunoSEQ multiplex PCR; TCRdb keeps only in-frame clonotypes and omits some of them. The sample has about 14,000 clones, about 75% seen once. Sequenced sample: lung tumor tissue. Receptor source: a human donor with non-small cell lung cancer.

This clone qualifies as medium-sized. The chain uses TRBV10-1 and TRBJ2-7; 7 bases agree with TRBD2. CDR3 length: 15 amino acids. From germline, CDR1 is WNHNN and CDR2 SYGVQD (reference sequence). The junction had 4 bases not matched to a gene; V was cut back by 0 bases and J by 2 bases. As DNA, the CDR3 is TGCGCCAGCAGTGAGTCCGTCGCGGGGGCCTACGAGCAGTACTTC. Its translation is CASSESVAGAYEQYF.

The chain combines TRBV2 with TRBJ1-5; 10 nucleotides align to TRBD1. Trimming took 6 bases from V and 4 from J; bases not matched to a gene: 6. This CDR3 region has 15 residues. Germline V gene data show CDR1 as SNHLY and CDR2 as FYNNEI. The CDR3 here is CASRPTGGRNQPQHF. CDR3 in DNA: TGTGCCAGCAGGCCGACAGGGGGCCGGAATCAGCCCCAGCATTTT.

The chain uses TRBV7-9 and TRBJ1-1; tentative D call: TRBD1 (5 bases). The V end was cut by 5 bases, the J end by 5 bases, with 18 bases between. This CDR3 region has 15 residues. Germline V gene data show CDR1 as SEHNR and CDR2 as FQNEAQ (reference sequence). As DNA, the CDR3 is TGTGCCAGCAGCCTTATGGGGCAGGGAGGGACTGAAGCTTTCTTT. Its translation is CASSLMGQGGTEAFF.

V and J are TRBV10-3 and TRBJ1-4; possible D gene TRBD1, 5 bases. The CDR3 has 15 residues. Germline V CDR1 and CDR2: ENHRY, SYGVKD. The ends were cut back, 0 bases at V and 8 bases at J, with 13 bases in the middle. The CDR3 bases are TGTGCCATCAGTGAGTCAGGACAACGAGGGGAAAAACTGTTTTTT. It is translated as CAISESGQRGEKLFF.

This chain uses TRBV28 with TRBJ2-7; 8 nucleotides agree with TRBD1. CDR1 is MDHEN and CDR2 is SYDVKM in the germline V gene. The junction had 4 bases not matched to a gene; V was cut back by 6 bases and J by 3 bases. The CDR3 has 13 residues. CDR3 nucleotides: TGTGCCAGCAGCCTCGGGACAGGCTACGAGCAGTACTTC. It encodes CASSLGTGYEQYF.

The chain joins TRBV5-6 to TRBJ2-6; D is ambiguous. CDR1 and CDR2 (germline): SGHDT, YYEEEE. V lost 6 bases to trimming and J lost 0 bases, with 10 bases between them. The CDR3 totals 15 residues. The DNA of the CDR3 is TGTGCCAGCAAGCTCCGGGTCTCTGGGGCCAACGTCCTGACTTTC. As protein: CASKLRVSGANVLTF.

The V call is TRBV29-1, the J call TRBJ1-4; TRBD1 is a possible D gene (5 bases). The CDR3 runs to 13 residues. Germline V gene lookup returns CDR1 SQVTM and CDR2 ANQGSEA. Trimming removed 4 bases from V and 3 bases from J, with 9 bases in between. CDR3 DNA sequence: TGCAGCGTTGGGGGCAGGCCTAATGAAAAACTGTTTTTT. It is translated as CSVGGRPNEKLFF.

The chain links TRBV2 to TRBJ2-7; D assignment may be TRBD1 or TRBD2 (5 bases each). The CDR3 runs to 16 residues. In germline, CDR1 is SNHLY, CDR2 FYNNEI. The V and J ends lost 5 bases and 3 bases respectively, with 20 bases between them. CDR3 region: CASSLGAGTTRYEQYF. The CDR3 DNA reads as TGTGCCAGCAGTTTAGGGGCCGGGACCACCCGCTACGAGCAGTACTTC.

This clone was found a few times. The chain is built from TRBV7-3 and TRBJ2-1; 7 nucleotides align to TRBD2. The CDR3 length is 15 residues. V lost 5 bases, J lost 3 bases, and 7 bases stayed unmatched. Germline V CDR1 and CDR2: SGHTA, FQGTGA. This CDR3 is CASSPSGTNYNEQFF. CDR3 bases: TGTGCCAGCAGCCCAAGCGGGACTAACTACAATGAGCAGTTCTTC.

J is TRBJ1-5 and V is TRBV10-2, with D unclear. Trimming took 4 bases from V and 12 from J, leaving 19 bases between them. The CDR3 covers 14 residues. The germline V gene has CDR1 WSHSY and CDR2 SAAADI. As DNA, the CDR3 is TGCGCCAGCAGTGTCTCGGACTTGAGTGGGGTCCAGCATTTT. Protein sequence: CASSVSDLSGVQHF.

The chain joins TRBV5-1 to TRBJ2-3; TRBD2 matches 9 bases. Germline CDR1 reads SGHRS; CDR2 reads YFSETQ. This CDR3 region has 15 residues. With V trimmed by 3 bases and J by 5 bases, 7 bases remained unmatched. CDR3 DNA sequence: TGCGCCAGCAGCTCGGGACTAGCTTCTAAAGATACGCAGTATTTT. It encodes CASSSGLASKDTQYF. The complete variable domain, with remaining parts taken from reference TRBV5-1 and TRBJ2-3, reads KAGVTQTPRYLIKTRGQQVTLSCSPISGHRSVSWYQQTPGQGLQFLFEYFSETQRNKGNFPGRFSGRQFSNSRSEMNVSTLELGDSALYLCASSSGLASKDTQYFGPGTRLTVL.

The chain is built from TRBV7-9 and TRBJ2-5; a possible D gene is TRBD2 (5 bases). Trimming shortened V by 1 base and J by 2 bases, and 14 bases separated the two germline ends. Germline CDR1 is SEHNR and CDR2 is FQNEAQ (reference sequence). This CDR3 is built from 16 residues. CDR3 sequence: CASSLGSGVIQETQYF. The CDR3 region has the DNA TGTGCCAGCAGCTTAGGGTCCGGGGTGATACAAGAGACCCAGTACTTC.

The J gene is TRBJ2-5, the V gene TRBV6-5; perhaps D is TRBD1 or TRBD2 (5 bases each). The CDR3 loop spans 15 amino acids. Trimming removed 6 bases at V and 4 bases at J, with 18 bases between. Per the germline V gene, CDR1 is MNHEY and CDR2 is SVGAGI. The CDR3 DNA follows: TGTGCCAGCAGGACGAGGGTGGGGGTTCGAGAGACCCAGTACTTC. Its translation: CASRTRVGVRETQYF.

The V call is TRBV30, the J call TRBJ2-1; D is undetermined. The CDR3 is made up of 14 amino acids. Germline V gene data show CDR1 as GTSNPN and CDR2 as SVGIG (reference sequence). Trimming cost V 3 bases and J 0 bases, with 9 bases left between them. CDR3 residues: CAWSHRSSYNEQFF. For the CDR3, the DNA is TGTGCCTGGAGCCATAGAAGCTCCTACAATGAGCAGTTCTTC.

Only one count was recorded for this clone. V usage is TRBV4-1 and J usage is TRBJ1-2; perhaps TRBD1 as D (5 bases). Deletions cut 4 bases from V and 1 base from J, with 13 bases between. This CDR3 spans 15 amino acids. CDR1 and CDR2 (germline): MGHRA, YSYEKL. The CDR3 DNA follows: TGCGCCAGCAGCCGAGGCCGAGGGGATAACTATGGCTACACCTTC. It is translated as CASSRGRGDNYGYTF.

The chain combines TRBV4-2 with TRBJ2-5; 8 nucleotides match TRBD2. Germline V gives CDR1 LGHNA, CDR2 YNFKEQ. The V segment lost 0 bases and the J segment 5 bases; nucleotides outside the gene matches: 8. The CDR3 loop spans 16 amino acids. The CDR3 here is CASSQDALASGETQYF. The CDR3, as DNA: TGTGCCAGCAGCCAAGATGCTTTAGCTAGCGGGGAGACCCAGTACTTC.

The CDR3 sequence is CASSFIGVLSPDTQYF. The CDR3 region has the DNA TGTGCCAGCAGCTTCATAGGGGTGTTGTCCCCAGATACGCAGTATTTT. The V call is TRBV7-8, the J call TRBJ2-3, with D maybe TRBD1 (5 bases). The germline CDR1 and CDR2 sequences are SGHVS and FQNEAQ. The V gene lost 3 bases and the J gene lost 4 bases, with 17 bases spanning the gap. The CDR3 has 16 residues.

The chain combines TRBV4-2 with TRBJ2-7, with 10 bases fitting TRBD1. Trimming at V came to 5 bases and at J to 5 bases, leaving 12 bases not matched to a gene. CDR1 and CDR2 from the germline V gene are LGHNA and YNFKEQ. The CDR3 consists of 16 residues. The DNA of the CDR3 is TGTGCCAGCAGCTACCCGGGACAGGGGACTCACAACGAGCAGTACTTC. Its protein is CASSYPGQGTHNEQYF.

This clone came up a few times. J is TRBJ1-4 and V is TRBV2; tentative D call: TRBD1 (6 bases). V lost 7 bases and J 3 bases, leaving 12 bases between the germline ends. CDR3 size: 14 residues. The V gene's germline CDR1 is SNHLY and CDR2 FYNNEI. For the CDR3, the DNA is TGTGCCAGCACCGGGGGCCGTTCTAATGAAAAACTGTTTTTT. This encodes CASTGGRSNEKLFF. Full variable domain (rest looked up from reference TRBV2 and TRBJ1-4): EPEVTQTPSHQVTQMGQEVILRCVPISNHLYFYWYRQILGQKVEFLVSFYNNEISEKSEIFDDQFSVERPDGSNFTLKIRSTKLEDSAMYFCASTGGRSNEKLFFGSGTQLSVL.

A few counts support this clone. CDR3 loop: CASSQPLAGGYNEQFF. The CDR3 DNA sequence: TGTGCCAGCAGCCAACCACTAGCGGGGGGATACAATGAGCAGTTCTTC. V usage is TRBV4-2 and J usage is TRBJ2-1; 12 bases are a match to TRBD2. The V and J ends lost 2 bases and 4 bases, in that order; junction bases with no gene match: 3. CDR1 and CDR2 (germline): LGHNA, YNFKEQ. This CDR3 has 16 residues.

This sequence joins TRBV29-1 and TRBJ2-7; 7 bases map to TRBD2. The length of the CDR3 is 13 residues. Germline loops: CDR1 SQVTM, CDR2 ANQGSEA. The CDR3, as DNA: TGCAGAAGGTGCGGGAGAAAAGCCTACGAGCAGTACTTC. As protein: CRRCGRKAYEQYF.

CDR3 nucleotides: TGTGCCAGCAGATGGGACAGCCAAAACACTGAAGCTTTCTTT. Translation: CASRWDSQNTEAFF. The rearrangement uses TRBV27 and TRBJ1-1, with TRBD1 identical over 7 bases. CDR1 and CDR2 from the germline V gene are MNHEY and SMNVEV (reference sequence). The trim removed 6 bases at V and 2 bases at J, leaving 6 bases unmatched. The CDR3 length is 14 residues.

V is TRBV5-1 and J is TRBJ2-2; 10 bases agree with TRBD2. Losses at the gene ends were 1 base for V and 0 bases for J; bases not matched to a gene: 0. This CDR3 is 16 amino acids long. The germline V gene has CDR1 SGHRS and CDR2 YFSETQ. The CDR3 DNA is TGCGCCAGCAGCTTGACTAGCGGGGCGAACACCGGGGAGCTGTTTTTT. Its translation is CASSLTSGANTGELFF.